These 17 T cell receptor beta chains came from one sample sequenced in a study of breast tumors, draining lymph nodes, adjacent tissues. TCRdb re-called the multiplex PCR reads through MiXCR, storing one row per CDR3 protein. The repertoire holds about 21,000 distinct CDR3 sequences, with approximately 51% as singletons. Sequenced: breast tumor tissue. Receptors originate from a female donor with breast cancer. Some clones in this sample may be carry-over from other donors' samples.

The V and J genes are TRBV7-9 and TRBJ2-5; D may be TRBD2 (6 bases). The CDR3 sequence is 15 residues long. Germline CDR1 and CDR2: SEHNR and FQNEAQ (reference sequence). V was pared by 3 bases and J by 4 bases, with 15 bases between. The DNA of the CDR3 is TGTGCCAGCAGCTTGGAGTCGGGGGATTTAGAGACCCAGTACTTC. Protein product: CASSLESGDLETQYF. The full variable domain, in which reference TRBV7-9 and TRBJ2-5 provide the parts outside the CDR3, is DTGVSQNPRHKITKRGQNVTFRCDPISEHNRLYWYRQTLGQGPEFLTYFQNEAQLEKSRLLSDRFSAERPKGSFSTLEIQRTEQGDSAMYLCASSLESGDLETQYFGPGTRLLVL.

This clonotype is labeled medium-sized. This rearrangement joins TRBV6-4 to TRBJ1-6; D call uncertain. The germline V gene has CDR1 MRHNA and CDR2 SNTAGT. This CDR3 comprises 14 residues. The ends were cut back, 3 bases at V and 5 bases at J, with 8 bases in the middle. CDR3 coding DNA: TGTGCCAGCAGTGAGGGGAGGGATAATTCACCCCTCCACTTT. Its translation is CASSEGRDNSPLHF.

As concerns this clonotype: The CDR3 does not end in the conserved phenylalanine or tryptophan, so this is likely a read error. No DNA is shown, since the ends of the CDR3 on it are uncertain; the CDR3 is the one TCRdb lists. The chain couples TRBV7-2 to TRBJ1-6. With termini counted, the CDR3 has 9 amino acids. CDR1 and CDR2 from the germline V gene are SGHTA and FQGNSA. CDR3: CCQSAETCL.

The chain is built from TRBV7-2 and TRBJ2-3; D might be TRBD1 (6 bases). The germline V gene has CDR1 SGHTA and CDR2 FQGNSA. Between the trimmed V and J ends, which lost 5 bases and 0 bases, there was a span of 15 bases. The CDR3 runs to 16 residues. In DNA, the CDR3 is TGTGCCAGCAGCCTCCGACAGGCTGTGAGCACAGATACGCAGTATTTT. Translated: CASSLRQAVSTDTQYF.

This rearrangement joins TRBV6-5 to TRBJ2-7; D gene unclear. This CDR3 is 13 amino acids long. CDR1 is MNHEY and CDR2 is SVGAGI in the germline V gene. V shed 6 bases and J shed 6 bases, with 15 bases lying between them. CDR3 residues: CASRLTPIFEQYF. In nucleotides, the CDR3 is TGTGCCAGCAGACTGACGCCGATCTTCGAGCAGTACTTC.

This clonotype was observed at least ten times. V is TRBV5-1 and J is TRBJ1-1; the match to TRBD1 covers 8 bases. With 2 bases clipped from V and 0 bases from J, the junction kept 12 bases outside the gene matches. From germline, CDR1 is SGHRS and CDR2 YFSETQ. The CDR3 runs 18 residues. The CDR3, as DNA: TGCGCCAGCAGCTTAACCTCCGGGACAGGCAACATGAACACTGAAGCTTTCTTT. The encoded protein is CASSLTSGTGNMNTEAFF. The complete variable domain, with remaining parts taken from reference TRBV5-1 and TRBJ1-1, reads KAGVTQTPRYLIKTRGQQVTLSCSPISGHRSVSWYQQTPGQGLQFLFEYFSETQRNKGNFPGRFSGRQFSNSRSEMNVSTLELGDSALYLCASSLTSGTGNMNTEAFFGQGTRLTVV.

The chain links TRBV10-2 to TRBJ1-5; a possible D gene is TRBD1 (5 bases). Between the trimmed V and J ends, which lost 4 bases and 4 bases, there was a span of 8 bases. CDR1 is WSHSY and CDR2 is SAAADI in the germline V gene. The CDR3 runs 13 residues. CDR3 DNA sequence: TGCGCCAGCAGTGTTAACAGGAATCAGCCCCAGCATTTT. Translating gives CASSVNRNQPQHF.

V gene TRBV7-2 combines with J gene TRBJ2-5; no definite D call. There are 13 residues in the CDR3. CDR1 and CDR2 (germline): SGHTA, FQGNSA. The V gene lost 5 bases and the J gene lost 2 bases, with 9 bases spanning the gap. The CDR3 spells CASSLQRQETQYF. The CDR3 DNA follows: TGTGCCAGCAGCCTCCAAAGACAAGAGACCCAGTACTTC.

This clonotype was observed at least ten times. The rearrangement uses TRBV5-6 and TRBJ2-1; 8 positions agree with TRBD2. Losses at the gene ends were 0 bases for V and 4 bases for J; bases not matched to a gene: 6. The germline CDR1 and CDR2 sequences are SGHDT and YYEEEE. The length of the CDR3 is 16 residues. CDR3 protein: CASSLGGGRLYNEQFF. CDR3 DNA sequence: TGTGCCAGCAGCTTGGGAGGCGGGAGGTTATACAATGAGCAGTTCTTC.

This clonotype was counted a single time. Written as DNA, the CDR3 is TGTGCCAGCAGTCCGCTACAGCCAGGGGGAGCGGTTGGCTACACCTTC. Amino acid sequence: CASSPLQPGGAVGYTF. The genes are TRBV12-3 or TRBV12-4 and TRBJ1-2, with 7 positions matching TRBD1. J gave up 7 bases and V 5 bases, and 16 bases lay outside the gene matches. This CDR3 is built from 16 residues.

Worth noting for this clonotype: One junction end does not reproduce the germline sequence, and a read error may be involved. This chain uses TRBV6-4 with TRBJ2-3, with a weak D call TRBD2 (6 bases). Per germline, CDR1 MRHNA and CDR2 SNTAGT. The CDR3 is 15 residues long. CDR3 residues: CTSSDFRGGTDTQYF. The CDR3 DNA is TGTACCAGCAGTGATTTTCGCGGGGGCACAGATACGCAGTATTTT.

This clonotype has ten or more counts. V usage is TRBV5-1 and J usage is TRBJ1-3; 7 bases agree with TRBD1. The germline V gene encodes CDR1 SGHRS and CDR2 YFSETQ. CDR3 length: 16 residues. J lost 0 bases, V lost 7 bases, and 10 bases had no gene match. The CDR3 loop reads CASRPADRSSGNTIYF. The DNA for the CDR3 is TGCGCCAGCCGACCCGCGGACAGGAGCTCTGGAAACACCATATATTTT.

The DNA of the CDR3 is TGTGCCAGCAACCAAGGGGAGACCCAGTACTTC. This sequence encodes CASNQGETQYF. The genes are TRBV5-5 and TRBJ2-5; D gene unclear. CDR3 length: 11 amino acids. Per the germline V gene, CDR1 is SGHKS and CDR2 is YYEKEE (reference sequence). Trimming shortened V by 6 bases and J by 5 bases, and 8 bases separated the two germline ends. The complete variable domain, with remaining parts taken from reference TRBV5-5 and TRBJ2-5, reads DAGVTQSPTHLIKTRGQQVTLRCSPISGHKSVSWYQQVLGQGPQFIFQYYEKEERGRGNFPDRFSARQFPNYSSELNVNALLLGDSALYLCASNQGETQYFGPGTRLLVL.

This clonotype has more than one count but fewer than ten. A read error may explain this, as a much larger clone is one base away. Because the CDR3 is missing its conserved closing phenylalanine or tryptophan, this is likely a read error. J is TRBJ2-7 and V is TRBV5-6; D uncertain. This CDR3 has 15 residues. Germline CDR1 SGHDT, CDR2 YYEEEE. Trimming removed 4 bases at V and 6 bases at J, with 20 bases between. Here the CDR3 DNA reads TGTGCCAGCAGCACCGGAGACGCCCGACTCTCCGAGCAGTACCTC. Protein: CASSTGDARLSEQYL.

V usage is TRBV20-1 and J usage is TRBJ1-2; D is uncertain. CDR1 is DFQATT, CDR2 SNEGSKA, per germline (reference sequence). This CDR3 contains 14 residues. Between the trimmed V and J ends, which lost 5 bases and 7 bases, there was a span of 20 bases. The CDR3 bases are TGCAGTGCTGGCTACCCCGGAGATAGCTCTGGCTACACCTTC. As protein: CSAGYPGDSSGYTF.

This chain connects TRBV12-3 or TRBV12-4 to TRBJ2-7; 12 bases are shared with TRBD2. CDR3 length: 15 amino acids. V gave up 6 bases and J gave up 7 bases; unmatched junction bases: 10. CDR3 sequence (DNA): TGTGCCAGCAGATCGGGACTAGCGGGTGGCAGGGAGCAGTACTTC. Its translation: CASRSGLAGGREQYF.

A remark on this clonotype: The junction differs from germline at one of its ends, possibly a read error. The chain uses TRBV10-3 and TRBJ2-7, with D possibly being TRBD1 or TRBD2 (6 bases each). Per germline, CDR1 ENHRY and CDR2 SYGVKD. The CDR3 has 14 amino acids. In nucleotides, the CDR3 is TGCGCCATAAGGGGGGACTTAGCGGTCTACGAGCAGTACTTC. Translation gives CAIRGDLAVYEQYF.